What follows are 2 T cell receptor beta chains derived from one specimen sequenced in a study of T cell responses to AZD1222 COVID-19 vaccine (dated by TCRdb to the early 2020s). Read against the paper, the sample's time point label means: about 28 days (+/-7) after the second vaccine dose. Libraries were prepared through the immunoSEQ multiplex PCR assay. TCRdb took this table from immuneACCESS and kept in-frame rearrangements with V and J called. Such tables lack part of the clones; where checked against another copy, unresolved V genes explain under half of the gap, and the rest is unexplained. This sample lists over 85,000 clones; roughly 93% were detected once. The top ten clonotypes cover around 2.8% of the sample. Sequenced material: peripheral blood, taken 28 days after the second AZD1222 dose. The receptor source for this set is an adult who received the AZD1222 COVID-19 vaccine.

The chain combines TRBV11-2 with TRBJ1-1, with D uncertain. Germline V gene data show CDR1 as SGHAT and CDR2 as FQNNGV. The CDR3 runs to 12 residues. V was clipped by 3 bases and J by 7 bases, with 9 bases between them. CDR3: CASSLGRDEAFF. The CDR3 nucleotides read TGTGCCAGCAGCTTGGGTAGGGATGAAGCTTTCTTT.

The rearrangement joins TRBV7-9 to TRBJ1-6; 7 nucleotides match TRBD1. Germline-derived CDR1 and CDR2 are SEHNR and FQNEAQ (reference sequence). V was pared by 8 bases and J by 7 bases, with 11 bases of the junction left unmatched. This CDR3 has 15 amino acids. CDR3 nucleotide sequence: TGTGCCAGCTCCCTGGGCGGGACAGAAAATTCACCCCTCCACTTT. Its translation: CASSLGGTENSPLHF. Full variable domain (outside the CDR3, taken from reference TRBV7-9 and TRBJ1-6): DTGVSQNPRHKITKRGQNVTFRCDPISEHNRLYWYRQTLGQGPEFLTYFQNEAQLEKSRLLSDRFSAERPKGSFSTLEIQRTEQGDSAMYLCASSLGGTENSPLHFGNGTRLTVT.